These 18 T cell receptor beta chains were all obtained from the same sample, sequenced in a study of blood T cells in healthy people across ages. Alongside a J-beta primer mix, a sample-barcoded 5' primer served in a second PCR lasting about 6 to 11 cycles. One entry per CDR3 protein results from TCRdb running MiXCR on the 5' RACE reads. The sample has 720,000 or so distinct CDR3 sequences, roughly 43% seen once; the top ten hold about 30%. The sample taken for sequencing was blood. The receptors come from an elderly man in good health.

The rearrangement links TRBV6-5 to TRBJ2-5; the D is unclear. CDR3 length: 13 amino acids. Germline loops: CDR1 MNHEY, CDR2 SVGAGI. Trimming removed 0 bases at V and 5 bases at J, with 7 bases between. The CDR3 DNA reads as TGTGCCAGCAGTTACTCCAAGGGCGAGACCCAGTACTTC. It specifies CASSYSKGETQYF.

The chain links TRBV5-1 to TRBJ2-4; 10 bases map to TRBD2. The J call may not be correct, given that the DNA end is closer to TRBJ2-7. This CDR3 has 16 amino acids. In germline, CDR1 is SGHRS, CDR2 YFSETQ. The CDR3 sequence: CASSLSVAGGSYEQYF. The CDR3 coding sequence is TGCGCCAGCAGCTTATCTGTAGCGGGGGGATCCTACGAGCAGTACTTC.

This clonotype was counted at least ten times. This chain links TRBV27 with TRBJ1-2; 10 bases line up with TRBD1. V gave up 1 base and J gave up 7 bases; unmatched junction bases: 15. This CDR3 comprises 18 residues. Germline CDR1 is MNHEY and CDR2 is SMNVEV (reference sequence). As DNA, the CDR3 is TGTGCCAGCAGTTTATTGGGCGCGGGACAGGGGATTCGTGGTGGCTACACCTTC. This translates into CASSLLGAGQGIRGGYTF.

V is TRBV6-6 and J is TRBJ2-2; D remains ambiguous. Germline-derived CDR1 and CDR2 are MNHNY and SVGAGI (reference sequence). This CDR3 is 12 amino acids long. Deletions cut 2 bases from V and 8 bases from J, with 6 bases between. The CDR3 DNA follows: TGTGCCAGCAGTTACGAGTCAGGGGAGCTGTTTTTT. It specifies CASSYESGELFF.

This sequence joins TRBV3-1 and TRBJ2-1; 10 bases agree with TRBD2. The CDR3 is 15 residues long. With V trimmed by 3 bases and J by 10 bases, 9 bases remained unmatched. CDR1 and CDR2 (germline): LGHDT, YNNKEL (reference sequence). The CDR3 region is CASSQGTSDLYEQFF. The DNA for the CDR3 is TGTGCCAGCAGCCAGGGGACTAGCGATCTCTACGAGCAGTTCTTC.

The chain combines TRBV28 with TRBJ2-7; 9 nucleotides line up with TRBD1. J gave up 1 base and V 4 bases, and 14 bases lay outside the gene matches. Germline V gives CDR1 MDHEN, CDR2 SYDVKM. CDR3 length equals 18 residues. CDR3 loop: CASSSTSTGGYGSYEQYF. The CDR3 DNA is TGTGCCAGCAGTTCCACATCAACAGGGGGCTATGGGTCCTACGAGCAGTACTTC.

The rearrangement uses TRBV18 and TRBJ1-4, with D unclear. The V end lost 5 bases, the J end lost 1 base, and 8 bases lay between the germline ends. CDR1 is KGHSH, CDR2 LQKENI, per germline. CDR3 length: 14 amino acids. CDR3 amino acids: CASSIPGTNEKLFF. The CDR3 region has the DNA TGTGCCAGCTCAATCCCAGGAACTAATGAAAAACTGTTTTTT.

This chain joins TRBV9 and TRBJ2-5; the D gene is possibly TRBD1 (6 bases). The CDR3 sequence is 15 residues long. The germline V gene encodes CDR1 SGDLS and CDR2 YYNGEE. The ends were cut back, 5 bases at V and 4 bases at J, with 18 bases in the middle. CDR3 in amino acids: CASSALGQMRETQYF. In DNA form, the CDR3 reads TGTGCCAGCAGTGCGTTAGGACAGATGAGAGAGACCCAGTACTTC.

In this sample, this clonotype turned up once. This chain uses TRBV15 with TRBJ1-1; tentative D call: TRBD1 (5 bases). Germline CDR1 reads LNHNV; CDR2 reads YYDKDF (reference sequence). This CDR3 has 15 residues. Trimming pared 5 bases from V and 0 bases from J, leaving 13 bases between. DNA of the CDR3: TGTGCCACCAGCGGTTCTACAGGCCTGAACACTGAAGCTTTCTTT. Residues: CATSGSTGLNTEAFF. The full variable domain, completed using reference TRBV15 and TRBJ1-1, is DAMVIQNPRYQVTQFGKPVTLSCSQTLNHNVMYWYQQKSSQAPKLLFHYYDKDFNNEADTPDNFQSRRPNTSFCFLDIRSPGLGDTAMYLCATSGSTGLNTEAFFGQGTRLTVV.

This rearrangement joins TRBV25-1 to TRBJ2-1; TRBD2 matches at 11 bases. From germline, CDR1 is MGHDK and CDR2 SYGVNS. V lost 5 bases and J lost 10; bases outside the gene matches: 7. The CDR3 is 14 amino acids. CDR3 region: CASSPLAGGGEQFF. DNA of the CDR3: TGTGCCAGCAGTCCCCTAGCGGGGGGCGGGGAGCAGTTCTTC. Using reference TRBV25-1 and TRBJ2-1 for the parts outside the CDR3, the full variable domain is EADIYQTPRYLVIGTGKKITLECSQTMGHDKMYWYQQDPGMELHLIHYSYGVNSTEKGDLSSESTVSRIRTEHFPLTLESARPSHTSQYLCASSPLAGGGEQFFGPGTRLTVL.

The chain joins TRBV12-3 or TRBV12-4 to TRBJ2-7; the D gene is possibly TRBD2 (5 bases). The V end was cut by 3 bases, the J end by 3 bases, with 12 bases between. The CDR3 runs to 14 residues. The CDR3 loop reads CASSLGSGYYEQYF. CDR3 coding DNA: TGTGCCAGCAGTTTGGGCAGCGGTTACTACGAGCAGTACTTC.

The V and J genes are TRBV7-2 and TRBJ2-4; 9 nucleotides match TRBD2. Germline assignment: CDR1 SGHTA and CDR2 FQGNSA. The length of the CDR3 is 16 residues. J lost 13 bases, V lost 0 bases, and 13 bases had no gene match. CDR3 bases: TGTGCCAGCAGCTTAGCGGAAGGACTAGCGATTGGCAAGCAGTACTTC. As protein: CASSLAEGLAIGKQYF.

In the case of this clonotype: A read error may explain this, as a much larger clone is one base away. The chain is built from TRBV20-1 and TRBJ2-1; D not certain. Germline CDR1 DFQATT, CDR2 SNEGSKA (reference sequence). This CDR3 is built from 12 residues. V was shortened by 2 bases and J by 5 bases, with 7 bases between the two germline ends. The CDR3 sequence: CSARPPNNEQFF. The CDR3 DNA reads TGCAGTGCTAGACCCCCCAACAATGAGCAGTTCTTC.

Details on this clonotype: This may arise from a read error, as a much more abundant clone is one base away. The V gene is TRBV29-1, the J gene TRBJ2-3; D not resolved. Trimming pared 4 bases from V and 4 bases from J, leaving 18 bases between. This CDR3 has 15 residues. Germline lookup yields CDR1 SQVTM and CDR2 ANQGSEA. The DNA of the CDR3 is TGCAGCGTTGTTATTGTGGGCTTGGGCGCAGATACGCAGTATTTT. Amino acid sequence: CSVVIVGLGADTQYF.

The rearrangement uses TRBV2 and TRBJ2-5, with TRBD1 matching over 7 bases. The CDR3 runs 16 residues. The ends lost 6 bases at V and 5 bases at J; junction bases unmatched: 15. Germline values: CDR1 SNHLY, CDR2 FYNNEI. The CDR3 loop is CASRRDSPSQGETQYF. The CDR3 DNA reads TGTGCCAGCAGGAGGGACAGCCCATCACAGGGGGAGACCCAGTACTTC.

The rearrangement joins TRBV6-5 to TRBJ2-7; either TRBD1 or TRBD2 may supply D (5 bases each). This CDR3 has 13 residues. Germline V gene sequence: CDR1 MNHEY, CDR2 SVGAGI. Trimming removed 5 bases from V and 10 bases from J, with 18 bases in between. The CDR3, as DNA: TGTGCCAGCAGTCAGACGTCGGGGCTAGATCAGTACTTC. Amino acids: CASSQTSGLDQYF.

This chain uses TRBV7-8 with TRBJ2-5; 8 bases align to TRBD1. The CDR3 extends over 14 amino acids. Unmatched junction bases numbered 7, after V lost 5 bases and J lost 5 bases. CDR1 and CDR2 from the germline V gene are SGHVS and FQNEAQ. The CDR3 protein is CASSPTGVGETQYF. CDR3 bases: TGTGCCAGCAGCCCGACAGGGGTAGGGGAGACCCAGTACTTC.

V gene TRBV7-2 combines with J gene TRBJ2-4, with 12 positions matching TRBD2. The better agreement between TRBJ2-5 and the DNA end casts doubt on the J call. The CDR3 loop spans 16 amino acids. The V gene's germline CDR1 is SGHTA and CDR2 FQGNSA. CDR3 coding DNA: TGTGCCAGCAGCTTAAGGGCTAGCGGGGGGGAAGAGACCCAGTACTTC. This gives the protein CASSLRASGGEETQYF.